This TCR beta chain was identified during a study of blood T cell repertoires in COVID-19. This clone was found once. Assay used: immunoSEQ multiplex PCR; TCRdb lists only in-frame clones, some missing. The data hold about 190,000 clones, with around 86% observed a single time. Sequenced material: peripheral blood. This receptor was obtained from a woman between 35 and 50 years old with acute or convalescent COVID-19.

Here the CDR3 DNA reads TGCGCCAGCAGCTTGGCCCCACTAGCGGGGTACGAGCAGTACTTC. The encoded protein is CASSLAPLAGYEQYF. The rearrangement joins TRBV5-1 to TRBJ2-7; 10 bases align to TRBD2. The CDR3 totals 15 residues. CDR1 SGHRS and CDR2 YFSETQ come from the germline V gene. After removal of 0 bases from V and 4 bases from J, the junction contained 4 bases not matched to a gene.